The 13 T cell receptor beta chains given below trace back to one sample, sequenced in a study of OX40 agonist ivuxolimab in advanced cancers. The method behind the library was the immunoSEQ multiplex PCR assay. As stored in TCRdb, this immuneACCESS dataset retains in-frame rearrangements with V and J assigned. A fraction of the clones does not appear; measured against another copy, unresolved V genes explain less than half of the discrepancy, and the remainder lacks a known reason. Across this sample there are 25,000 to 35,000 clones, with roughly 83% seen only once. Roughly 15% of the sample belongs to the ten largest clones. This specimen was CD4+ or CD8+ T cells sorted from blood, taken in a trial of the OX40 agonist ivuxolimab. Every receptor here comes from an adult with an advanced solid tumor such as melanoma, head and neck, liver or kidney cancer.

Comments on this clone: This sample also contains other DNA sequences that code for the same CDR3. V gene TRBV19 combines with J gene TRBJ2-2; no reliable D call. The germline gives CDR1 LNHDA, CDR2 SQIVND (reference sequence). The V and J ends lost 9 bases and 3 bases respectively, with 14 bases between them. This CDR3 comprises 14 residues. CDR3 region: CASAMGVDTGELFF. As DNA, the CDR3 is TGTGCCAGCGCGATGGGTGTGGACACCGGGGAGCTGTTTTTT. The full variable domain, its missing parts supplied by reference TRBV19 and TRBJ2-2, is DGGITQSPKYLFRKEGQNVTLSCEQNLNHDAMYWYRQDPGQGLRLIYYSQIVNDFQKGDIAEGYSVSREKKESFPLTVTSAQKNPTAFYLCASAMGVDTGELFFGEGSRLTVL.

A few counts support this clone. The rearrangement joins TRBV5-6 to TRBJ1-6, with 9 nucleotides matching TRBD1. Germline CDR1 SGHDT, CDR2 YYEEEE. The CDR3 covers 16 residues. The junction had 6 bases not matched to a gene; V was cut back by 2 bases and J by 6 bases. This CDR3 is CASSFDRGSGNSPLHF. The CDR3 DNA sequence: TGTGCCAGCAGCTTTGACAGGGGGTCGGGTAATTCACCCCTCCACTTT.

The rearrangement uses TRBV19 and TRBJ2-4, with D possibly TRBD1 on 6 matching bases. Germline-derived CDR1 and CDR2 are LNHDA and SQIVND (reference sequence). Between the trimmed V and J ends, which lost 6 bases and 1 base, there was a span of 16 bases. The CDR3 is 16 amino acids. CDR3 nucleotide sequence: TGTGCCAGTAGCAACCACGGACAGTCCGCCAAAAACATTCAGTACTTC. It is translated as CASSNHGQSAKNIQYF.

The chain has TRBV19 and TRBJ2-2; D perhaps matches TRBD1 (6 bases). The V gene lost 6 bases and the J gene lost 4 bases, with 15 bases spanning the gap. The CDR3 is 15 amino acids. Germline V gene lookup returns CDR1 LNHDA and CDR2 SQIVND (reference sequence). This CDR3 reads CASSPQGRGTGELFF. CDR3 DNA: TGTGCCAGTAGCCCCCAGGGGCGCGGCACCGGGGAGCTGTTTTTT.

The rearrangement links TRBV7-2 to TRBJ2-7; 11 bases match TRBD2. This CDR3 has 17 residues. The J segment lost 4 bases and the V segment lost 3 bases, leaving 11 bases of the junction unmatched. Germline V gene sequence: CDR1 SGHTA, CDR2 FQGNSA. The CDR3 sequence is CASSFGLLAGAGYEQYF. The CDR3 DNA is TGTGCCAGCAGCTTTGGGTTACTAGCGGGGGCCGGGTACGAGCAGTACTTC.

V gene TRBV18 combines with J gene TRBJ2-7; D uncertain. The CDR3 loop spans 14 amino acids. Germline assignment: CDR1 KGHSH and CDR2 LQKENI. V lost 2 bases and J lost 1, with 9 bases in between. CDR3 protein: CASSPSRSSYEQYF. CDR3 bases: TGTGCCAGCTCACCATCCCGAAGTTCCTACGAGCAGTACTTC.

The chain carries TRBV6-4 and TRBJ1-1; the D gene is possibly TRBD1 (6 bases). CDR3 size: 15 residues. Germline values: CDR1 MRHNA, CDR2 SNTAGT. Trimming took off 6 bases at V and 4 bases at J, with 18 bases between the two ends. The CDR3 protein is CASRGSQGSGTEAFF. The CDR3 DNA reads TGTGCCAGCAGGGGATCACAGGGTTCGGGCACTGAAGCTTTCTTT.

The chain combines TRBV5-4 with TRBJ1-2; D uncertain. Trimming removed 4 bases from V and 9 bases from J, with 13 bases in between. The length of the CDR3 is 12 residues. Per germline, CDR1 SGHNT and CDR2 YYREEE (reference sequence). The CDR3 DNA follows: TGTGCCAGCAGCAACCGGCAGTCCAGCTACACCTTC. Its protein is CASSNRQSSYTF.

Comment on this clone: The same CDR3 can be traced to other DNA sequences in this sample. The V call is TRBV7-9, the J call TRBJ1-6; the match to TRBD1 covers 7 bases. Germline assignment: CDR1 SEHNR and CDR2 FQNEAQ (reference sequence). CDR3 length equals 14 residues. V trimming: 3 bases; J trimming: 4 bases; junction bases outside the gene matches: 0. Here the CDR3 reads CASSLTGYNSPLHF. DNA for the CDR3: TGTGCCAGCAGCTTGACAGGGTATAATTCACCCCTCCACTTT.

The rearrangement links TRBV18 to TRBJ2-6; D possibly uses TRBD1 or TRBD2 (5 bases each). In germline, CDR1 is KGHSH, CDR2 LQKENI. This CDR3 has 18 residues. V was clipped by 3 bases and J by 0 bases, with 15 bases between them. The DNA of the CDR3 is TGTGCCAGCTCACCTTCGGGACCGTCGAGCTCTGGGGCCAACGTCCTGACTTTC. It is translated as CASSPSGPSSSGANVLTF.

The chain combines TRBV5-4 with TRBJ2-7; TRBD1 aligns across 11 bases. Germline values: CDR1 SGHNT, CDR2 YYREEE (reference sequence). The CDR3 is 14 residues long. V shed 4 bases, J shed 6 bases, and the junction held 6 bases outside the gene matches. The CDR3 nucleotides read TGTGCCAGCAGCGAGGACAGGGGGCAAGGCGAGCAGTACTTC. This codes for CASSEDRGQGEQYF. Full variable domain (outside the CDR3, taken from reference TRBV5-4 and TRBJ2-7): ETGVTQSPTHLIKTRGQQVTLRCSSQSGHNTVSWYQQALGQGPQFIFQYYREEENGRGNFPPRFSGLQFPNYSSELNVNALELDDSALYLCASSEDRGQGEQYFGPGTRLTVT.

V gene TRBV5-4 combines with J gene TRBJ2-7; unclear D gene. V lost 0 bases and J 1 base, leaving 5 bases between the germline ends. CDR3 length: 13 residues. The germline V gene has CDR1 SGHNT and CDR2 YYREEE (reference sequence). CDR3 sequence (DNA): TGTGCCAGCAGCTTGGGACGGTCCTACGAGCAGTACTTC. Translation: CASSLGRSYEQYF.

The chain couples TRBV6-6 to TRBJ2-3, with D unresolved. V lost 6 bases and J lost 1, with 5 bases in between. The CDR3 is 12 amino acids. Germline V gives CDR1 MNHNY, CDR2 SVGAGI (reference sequence). The CDR3 sequence: CASRSGTDTQYF. The CDR3 DNA follows: TGTGCCAGCAGAAGCGGCACAGATACGCAGTATTTT.